This T cell receptor (beta chain) was obtained from a study of blood T cell repertoires in COVID-19. Background on the study: Some COVID-19 samples were acute and others convalescent; all came from the United States, Italy and Spain. In each case, the material was cDNA or gDNA derived from T cells, B-cell-depleted T cells, or PBMCs.

Per the authors' pipeline: Reference gene primers were amplified, and this amplification served to estimate nucleated cell counts. The protocol was immunoSEQ multiplex PCR, while the TCRdb copy is restricted to in-frame clones and leaves out a portion. V and J calls and clone size are those listed in that table; D and trimming were worked out from the DNA. In the table there are about 300,000 clones, 91% of which are singletons. The table lists this clone with a count of one. With 4 bases clipped from V and 5 bases from J, the junction kept 15 bases outside the gene matches. The CDR3 contains 16 residues. Per germline, CDR1 SGHRS and CDR2 YFSETQ. Seattle's enrolled individuals joined amid active infection and were then monitored longitudinally.

Source material: peripheral blood. The receptor was isolated from a woman under 40 with COVID-19, enrolled during active disease. The V and J genes are TRBV5-1 and TRBJ2-7; TRBD2 matches 7 bases. CDR3 sequence: CASSLAAREKVDEQYF. CDR3 nucleotides: TGCGCCAGCAGCCTGGCCGCGCGGGAGAAGGTCGACGAGCAGTACTTC.